One sample yielded the 3 T cell receptor beta chains listed below, sequenced in a study of blood T cell repertoires in COVID-19. Generated by immunoSEQ multiplex PCR, the TCRdb table keeps only in-frame clones and is missing some. Of 200,000 to 250,000 clones listed, 86% are singletons. The sequencing sample was made of peripheral blood. These receptors were taken from a woman aged 50 to 60 with acute or convalescent COVID-19.

The rearrangement links TRBV7-8 to TRBJ1-2, with 7 bases aligning to TRBD1. The CDR3 totals 13 residues. V shed 5 bases, J shed 2 bases, and the junction held 2 bases outside the gene matches. Germline V lookup: CDR1 SGHVS, CDR2 FQNEAQ. In DNA form, the CDR3 reads TGTGCCAGCAGCGTGACAGGGAACTATGGCTACACCTTC. This translates into CASSVTGNYGYTF.

V usage is TRBV6-2 or TRBV6-3 and J usage is TRBJ2-6; 7 bases line up with TRBD2. This CDR3 has 19 residues. Germline CDR1 and CDR2: MNHEY and SVGEGT. With V trimmed by 2 bases and J by 4 bases, 14 bases remained unmatched. CDR3 sequence reads: CASSYGSRDYRQGANVLTF. The CDR3 DNA sequence: TGTGCCAGCAGTTACGGCAGCCGGGACTACCGTCAGGGGGCCAACGTCCTGACTTTC.

The chain is built from TRBV19 and TRBJ2-2; 10 nucleotides line up with TRBD1. The V gene end was trimmed by 7 bases and the J gene end by 3 bases; junction bases not matched to a gene: 8. This CDR3 has 16 residues. From germline, CDR1 is LNHDA and CDR2 SQIVND (reference sequence). CDR3 in DNA: TGTGCCAGTACCCCCCGTGGACAGGGGGACACCGGGGAGCTGTTTTTT. Protein product: CASTPRGQGDTGELFF.